The next 19 T cell receptor beta chains were all read from a single sample in a study of blood T cell repertoires in COVID-19. Sequencing used immunoSEQ multiplex PCR; TCRdb keeps in-frame clones, though not all of them. The data hold roughly 90,000 clones, with 89% observed a single time. The specimen sequenced was peripheral blood. The receptors originated from a man aged 45-65 years with acute or convalescent COVID-19.

The rearrangement links TRBV6-1 to TRBJ1-2; D unclear. With 2 bases removed from V and 9 bases from J, the gap between germline ends came to 13 bases. The germline gives CDR1 MNHNS, CDR2 SASEGT. The CDR3 loop spans 13 amino acids. The CDR3 reads CASSEMREGSYTF. The CDR3 region has the DNA TGTGCCAGCAGTGAAATGAGGGAAGGAAGCTACACCTTC.

This rearrangement joins TRBV9 to TRBJ1-1; D is unresolved. CDR1 SGDLS and CDR2 YYNGEE come from the germline V gene. Trimming pared 4 bases from V and 2 bases from J, leaving 21 bases between. The CDR3 has 17 amino acids. CDR3 coding DNA: TGTGCCAGCAGCTTCCGAGACGGCTCTGGGCGCAACACTGAAGCTTTCTTT. It encodes CASSFRDGSGRNTEAFF.

The V gene is TRBV28, the J gene TRBJ2-7, with TRBD1 as a possible D gene (6 bases). From germline, CDR1 is MDHEN and CDR2 SYDVKM. V lost 5 bases to trimming and J lost 9 bases, with 23 bases between them. The CDR3 consists of 15 residues. CDR3 region: CASSPQTGAYSGQYF. In nucleotides, the CDR3 is TGTGCCAGCAGTCCTCAGACAGGAGCTTACTCCGGGCAGTACTTC.

The V gene is TRBV4-3, the J gene TRBJ1-3, with a tentative D call TRBD1 (5 bases). This CDR3 comprises 14 residues. V lost 4 bases and J lost 0, with 7 bases in between. The germline CDR1 and CDR2 sequences are LGHNA and YSLEER. CDR3 in DNA: TGCGCCAGCAGCCTCGGGGGCTCTGGAAACACCATATATTTT. This translates into CASSLGGSGNTIYF.

V is TRBV18 and J is TRBJ2-1, with a weak D call TRBD2 (5 bases). V was clipped by 0 bases and J by 6 bases, with 12 bases between them. The CDR3 contains 15 residues. Germline V CDR1 and CDR2: KGHSH, LQKENI. The CDR3 DNA sequence: TGTGCCAGCTCACCACCGGGTCAGAGGGCCAATGAGCAGTTCTTC. Its protein product is CASSPPGQRANEQFF.

The chain carries TRBV7-2 and TRBJ1-6, with D perhaps TRBD1 (5 bases). The germline CDR1 and CDR2 sequences are SGHTA and FQGNSA. CDR3 length equals 16 residues. V was trimmed by 5 bases and J by 0 bases, leaving 11 bases between them. The CDR3 nucleotides read TGTGCCAGCAGCGATGGGGGGGACTCCTATAATTCACCCCTCCACTTT. Translation: CASSDGGDSYNSPLHF.

The rearrangement joins TRBV19 to TRBJ2-2, with 8 positions matching TRBD2. Germline CDR1 reads LNHDA; CDR2 reads SQIVND (reference sequence). The J segment lost 1 base and the V segment lost 2 bases, leaving 3 bases of the junction unmatched. The CDR3 contains 16 residues. DNA of the CDR3: TGTGCCAGTAGTATATACAGCGGGGGGAACACCGGGGAGCTGTTTTTT. Amino acid sequence: CASSIYSGGNTGELFF.

This chain connects TRBV4-2 to TRBJ1-2, with 8 bases fitting TRBD1. V was pared by 0 bases and J by 8 bases, with 11 bases of the junction left unmatched. Germline CDR1 is LGHNA and CDR2 is YNFKEQ. This CDR3 is built from 16 residues. The CDR3 region has the DNA TGTGCCAGCAGCCAAGATCGACAGGGGTCCTTTTTGGGCTACACCTTC. Protein sequence: CASSQDRQGSFLGYTF.

This clone came up once. The rearrangement links TRBV7-9 to TRBJ2-1; 7 positions agree with TRBD2. With 6 bases clipped from V and 4 bases from J, the junction kept 9 bases outside the gene matches. Germline values: CDR1 SEHNR, CDR2 FQNEAQ (reference sequence). The CDR3 consists of 15 residues. The CDR3 bases are TGTGCCAGCAGAACTCCAGCGGGATTTTACAATGAGCAGTTCTTC. It specifies CASRTPAGFYNEQFF.

The chain uses TRBV6-2 or TRBV6-3 and TRBJ1-2; unclear D gene. The CDR3 contains 13 residues. The V end lost 4 bases, the J end lost 8 bases, and 14 bases lay between the germline ends. Germline loops: CDR1 MNHEY, CDR2 SVGEGT. CDR3 bases: TGTGCCAGCAGTTTGACATTCTCAGCAGGCTACACCTTC. It codes for CASSLTFSAGYTF.

V gene TRBV28 combines with J gene TRBJ2-4; no clear D. The CDR3 sequence is 11 residues long. Germline CDR1 is MDHEN and CDR2 is SYDVKM. With 5 bases removed from V and 7 bases from J, the gap between germline ends came to 6 bases. For the CDR3, the DNA is TGTGCCAGCAGTGAGAGCAACATTCAGTACTTC. Amino acids: CASSESNIQYF.

The chain links TRBV11-3 to TRBJ2-7; possibly TRBD2 for D (6 bases). The germline gives CDR1 SGHNT, CDR2 YENEEA. The CDR3 extends over 10 amino acids. The CDR3 region has the DNA TGTGTCCCAAGGTGGGGACTGTATTACGTC. Protein: CVPRWGLYYV.

This chain's CDR3 is CASSSADRPSYGYTF. CDR3 coding DNA: TGTGCCAGCAGTTCCGCTGACAGGCCTAGCTATGGCTACACCTTC. This chain connects TRBV28 to TRBJ1-2, with D possibly being TRBD1 (6 bases). The V gene's germline CDR1 is MDHEN and CDR2 SYDVKM. The CDR3 is 15 residues long. V lost 4 bases to trimming and J lost 4 bases, with 16 bases between them.

V is TRBV5-8 and J is TRBJ2-2, with a weak D call TRBD2 (5 bases). V dropped 0 bases and J dropped 0 bases, with 9 bases sitting between them. This CDR3 spans 16 amino acids. The germline V gene encodes CDR1 SGHTS and CDR2 YDEGEE. This CDR3 reads CASSLGRVSNTGELFF. The CDR3 DNA sequence: TGTGCCAGCAGCTTGGGGCGGGTTTCGAACACCGGGGAGCTGTTTTTT.

The chain couples TRBV27 to TRBJ1-2; D perhaps matches TRBD1 (6 bases). The CDR3 runs to 15 residues. Per germline, CDR1 MNHEY and CDR2 SMNVEV (reference sequence). V was shortened by 2 bases and J by 4 bases, with 14 bases between the two germline ends. The chain's CDR3 is CASSLKAGGPYGYTF. In DNA, the CDR3 is TGTGCCAGCAGTTTAAAGGCGGGGGGCCCCTATGGCTACACCTTC.

The genes are TRBV28 and TRBJ1-6; tentatively, D is TRBD1 (6 bases). CDR3 length equals 14 residues. CDR1 is MDHEN and CDR2 is SYDVKM in the germline V gene. Trimming removed 5 bases at V and 5 bases at J, with 10 bases between. CDR3 in DNA: TGTGCCAGCAGTGTCTGGACAGATAATTCACCCCTCCACTTT. Its translation is CASSVWTDNSPLHF.

This chain joins TRBV11-2 and TRBJ1-2, with TRBD1 as a possible D gene (5 bases). CDR1 is SGHAT and CDR2 is FQNNGV in the germline V gene. V was pared by 5 bases and J by 0 bases, with 10 bases between. CDR3 length: 14 residues. The CDR3 DNA reads TGTGCCAGCAGCCTGACAGATACTAACTATGGCTACACCTTC. As protein: CASSLTDTNYGYTF.

The chain uses TRBV10-3 and TRBJ2-3; 10 bases align to TRBD1. This CDR3 is 16 amino acids long. CDR1 is ENHRY, CDR2 SYGVKD, per germline. Trimming removed 11 bases from V and 3 bases from J; junction bases left unmatched: 14. In nucleotides, the CDR3 is TGTGCCGTCGCCGATCAGGACAGGGGGGGGACAGATACGCAGTATTTT. It specifies CAVADQDRGGTDTQYF.

CDR3: CASSLAGTESNEQFF. The DNA for the CDR3 is TGTGCCAGCAGCTTAGCCGGGACTGAAAGCAATGAGCAGTTCTTC. The chain joins TRBV7-9 to TRBJ2-1, with D perhaps TRBD2 (6 bases). CDR1 is SEHNR and CDR2 is FQNEAQ in the germline V gene (reference sequence). CDR3 length: 15 amino acids. V gave up 0 bases and J gave up 6 bases, with 12 bases separating them.